The 21 T cell receptor beta chains below all came from one sample that was sequenced in a study of T-cell reconstitution after alpha-beta-depleted transplantation in children. Unique molecular identifiers featured in how the TCRbeta library was prepared. One entry per CDR3 protein, called by TCRdb with MiXCR from the PCR reads. The data show 450,000 to 600,000 distinct CDR3 sequences, approximately 13% seen once. Here the sequenced sample was PBMCs, mostly from graft donor cells, taken 360 days after TCRalphabeta/CD19-depleted stem cell transplant. These TCRs come from a male patient aged 10 to 17 who had a stem cell transplant for acute myeloid leukemia, so the T cells may come from the graft donor.

The chain joins TRBV25-1 to TRBJ2-3; D might be TRBD2 (7 bases). The length of the CDR3 is 15 residues. Trimming cost V 6 bases and J 1 base, with 14 bases left between them. The germline gives CDR1 MGHDK, CDR2 SYGVNS. The CDR3 loop reads CASSPAGAGTDTQYF. The CDR3 DNA sequence: TGTGCCAGCAGCCCGGCGGGGGCCGGCACAGATACGCAGTATTTT.

The rearrangement joins TRBV13 to TRBJ1-1; a possible D gene is TRBD1 (5 bases). V was clipped by 5 bases and J by 1 base, with 17 bases between them. The CDR3 has 16 amino acids. Germline values: CDR1 PRHDT, CDR2 FYEKMQ (reference sequence). The CDR3, as DNA: TGTGCCAGCAGCCACACCACGACAGTGCGGAACACTGAAGCTTTCTTT. This translates into CASSHTTTVRNTEAFF.

Only a few counts were recorded for this clonotype. V is TRBV20-1 and J is TRBJ2-3; 9 bases map to TRBD2. The CDR3 runs to 11 residues. Germline CDR1 DFQATT, CDR2 SNEGSKA (reference sequence). CDR3 in amino acids: CSGTSPDTQYF. CDR3 nucleotides: TGCAGCGGGACTAGCCCCGATACGCAGTATTTT.

This clonotype was detected ten times or more. The chain is built from TRBV12-3 or TRBV12-4 and TRBJ2-7, with 7 bases aligning to TRBD2. The CDR3 has 15 amino acids. V gave up 3 bases and J gave up 3 bases; unmatched junction bases: 8. CDR3 sequence (DNA): TGTGCCAGCAGTTTCAGTCGGGAGGCCCTCTACGAGCAGTACTTC. Its protein is CASSFSREALYEQYF.

In its sample, this clonotype was seen a few times. The rearrangement uses TRBV7-2 and TRBJ2-7; 8 bases map to TRBD2. The CDR3 spans 14 residues. Looked up from germline, CDR1 is SGHTA and CDR2 is FQGNSA. Losses at the gene ends were 4 bases for V and 4 bases for J; bases not matched to a gene: 6. The DNA of the CDR3 is TGTGCCAGCAGCTCCCCGGGACTAGAGTACGAGCAGTACTTC. This codes for CASSSPGLEYEQYF.

This clonotype was detected a few times. V is TRBV28 and J is TRBJ2-7, with D perhaps assigned TRBD1 or TRBD2 (5 bases each). Trimming cost V 6 bases and J 6 bases, with 12 bases left between them. CDR1 and CDR2 (germline): MDHEN, SYDVKM. The CDR3 has 12 residues. CDR3 coding DNA: TGTGCCAGCAGCTGGGGACGGTTCGAGCAGTACTTC. Amino acid sequence: CASSWGRFEQYF.

The rearrangement joins TRBV5-5 to TRBJ2-7, with D uncertain. The germline gives CDR1 SGHKS, CDR2 YYEKEE (reference sequence). V was clipped by 3 bases and J by 3 bases, with 16 bases between them. CDR3 length equals 15 residues. The CDR3 coding sequence is TGTGCCAGCAGCTCTCCCCGGGCCAGTTACTACGAGCAGTACTTC. Its protein is CASSSPRASYYEQYF.

V and J are TRBV15 and TRBJ2-7; 11 nucleotides align to TRBD2. Germline assignment: CDR1 LNHNV and CDR2 YYDKDF (reference sequence). This CDR3 is built from 15 residues. V gave up 3 bases and J gave up 0 bases; unmatched junction bases: 1. CDR3 DNA: TGTGCCACCAGCAGGGGACTAGCGGCCTCCTACGAGCAGTACTTC. It translates to CATSRGLAASYEQYF.

The chain carries TRBV21-1 and TRBJ2-3; TRBD2, as called in the table, went unchecked against the DNA. TRBV21-1 is assigned pseudogene status. This CDR3 is built from 19 residues. The CDR3 sequence is CASSKEGLAGAKRTDTQYF. CDR3 nucleotides: TGTGCCAGCAGCAAAGAGGGACTAGCGGGTGCAAAGAGGACAGATACGCAGTATTTT.

This clonotype occurred many times. The gene calls are TRBV5-1 and TRBJ2-5; D gene uncertain. The CDR3 sequence is 12 residues long. Deletions cut 0 bases from V and 3 bases from J, with 3 bases between. Germline loops: CDR1 SGHRS, CDR2 YFSETQ. CDR3: CASSLAKETQYF. The CDR3 nucleotides read TGCGCCAGCAGCTTGGCTAAAGAGACCCAGTACTTC.

The chain combines TRBV7-2 with TRBJ2-7; 10 nucleotides align to TRBD2. The V gene end was trimmed by 3 bases and the J gene end by 2 bases; junction bases not matched to a gene: 7. The germline gives CDR1 SGHTA, CDR2 FQGNSA. CDR3 length: 16 amino acids. DNA of the CDR3: TGTGCCAGCAGCTTCGCCCTAGCGGGAGCTACCTACGAGCAGTACTTC. The encoded protein is CASSFALAGATYEQYF.

V and J are TRBV4-3 and TRBJ2-1, with 12 bases aligning to TRBD2. In germline, CDR1 is LGHNA, CDR2 YSLEER. This CDR3 region has 17 residues. V trimming: 4 bases; J trimming: 1 base; junction bases outside the gene matches: 5. CDR3 DNA: TGCGCCAGCAGCCCCGTGACTAGCGGGAGTTCCTACAATGAGCAGTTCTTC. The encoded protein is CASSPVTSGSSYNEQFF.

This clonotype appeared many times. The rearrangement links TRBV2 to TRBJ2-5; a weak D match, TRBD2 (6 bases). CDR1 is SNHLY, CDR2 FYNNEI, per germline. CDR3 length: 13 amino acids. V was clipped by 6 bases and J by 4 bases, with 12 bases between them. The CDR3 loop is CASRRGVGETQYF. The CDR3 nucleotides are TGTGCCAGCAGACGCGGGGTCGGAGAGACCCAGTACTTC.

The chain carries TRBV15 and TRBJ2-2; 11 bases are a match to TRBD2. Losses at the gene ends were 0 bases for V and 3 bases for J; bases not matched to a gene: 6. This CDR3 comprises 18 residues. CDR1 and CDR2 (germline): LNHNV, YYDKDF (reference sequence). The CDR3 coding sequence is TGTGCCACCAGCAGAGATCTCCTAGCGGGAGGAGACACCGGGGAGCTGTTTTTT. The encoded protein is CATSRDLLAGGDTGELFF.

In this sample, this clonotype turned up many times. V usage is TRBV28 and J usage is TRBJ1-1, with TRBD1 identical over 8 bases. V was clipped by 4 bases and J by 1 base; unmatched bases: 11. CDR3 length: 17 residues. CDR1 and CDR2 (germline): MDHEN, SYDVKM. The CDR3: CASSSSGTGRWNTEAFF. The CDR3 nucleotides read TGTGCCAGCAGTTCCTCCGGGACAGGTCGGTGGAACACTGAAGCTTTCTTT.

At least ten counts were recorded for this clonotype. V is TRBV5-1 and J is TRBJ2-3; D gene uncertain. CDR1 SGHRS and CDR2 YFSETQ come from the germline V gene. V was trimmed by 3 bases and J by 4 bases, leaving 12 bases between them. The CDR3 length is 14 residues. The CDR3 DNA follows: TGCGCCAGCAGCTCCGGCCTTCCCCCAGATACGCAGTATTTT. It specifies CASSSGLPPDTQYF. The variable domain in full, with the rest retrieved from reference TRBV5-1 and TRBJ2-3, is KAGVTQTPRYLIKTRGQQVTLSCSPISGHRSVSWYQQTPGQGLQFLFEYFSETQRNKGNFPGRFSGRQFSNSRSEMNVSTLELGDSALYLCASSSGLPPDTQYFGPGTRLTVL.

Ten or more counts support this clonotype. The chain joins TRBV12-5 to TRBJ2-5, with 11 bases aligning to TRBD2. The CDR3 runs to 15 residues. Germline V gene data show CDR1 as LGHNT and CDR2 as FRNRAP. The ends lost 2 bases at V and 5 bases at J; junction bases unmatched: 4. The CDR3 reads CASGLTSGSRETQYF. CDR3 DNA sequence: TGTGCTAGTGGTTTGACTAGCGGGAGTCGCGAGACCCAGTACTTC.

About this clonotype itself: A single base separates this from a much larger clone, so it may be a read error. CDR3 region: CSSSLDGRSNQPQHF. The CDR3 nucleotides read TGTTCCAGCAGCTTAGATGGCCGTAGCAATCAGCCCCAGCATTTT. This rearrangement joins TRBV11-1 to TRBJ1-5, with D unclear. The germline CDR1 and CDR2 sequences are SGHAT and FQDESV (reference sequence). The length of the CDR3 is 15 residues.

The chain is built from TRBV20-1 and TRBJ2-7; perhaps TRBD1 as D (6 bases). The V gene's germline CDR1 is DFQATT and CDR2 SNEGSKA (reference sequence). The V end lost 3 bases, the J end lost 5 bases, and 14 bases lay between the germline ends. The CDR3 spans 13 residues. CDR3 sequence reads: CSASSLAGDEQYF. CDR3 nucleotides: TGCAGTGCTAGCTCGCTAGCAGGGGACGAGCAGTACTTC.

The V gene is TRBV29-1, the J gene TRBJ1-2; D not resolved. The CDR3 is 16 residues long. Germline-derived CDR1 and CDR2 are SQVTM and ANQGSEA. The germline V and J ends were trimmed by 4 bases and 5 bases, with 23 bases remaining between them. CDR3 protein: CSVGPNLRGAVYGYTF. CDR3 nucleotides: TGCAGCGTTGGCCCAAATTTACGGGGAGCGGTGTATGGCTACACCTTC. The whole variable domain, remainder taken from reference TRBV29-1 and TRBJ1-2, is SAVISQKPSRDICQRGTSLTIQCQVDSQVTMMFWYRQQPGQSLTLIATANQGSEATYESGFVIDKFPISRPNLTFSTLTVSNMSPEDSSIYLCSVGPNLRGAVYGYTFGSGTRLTVV.

This clonotype was detected many times. The chain employs TRBV5-6 and TRBJ2-5; the match to TRBD2 covers 7 bases. The CDR3 runs to 18 residues. Per germline, CDR1 SGHDT and CDR2 YYEEEE. The trim removed 0 bases at V and 5 bases at J, leaving 16 bases unmatched. The CDR3: CASSLVGSPLREVETQYF. Written as DNA, the CDR3 is TGTGCCAGCAGCTTGGTAGGAAGTCCTCTCCGGGAGGTGGAGACCCAGTACTTC.